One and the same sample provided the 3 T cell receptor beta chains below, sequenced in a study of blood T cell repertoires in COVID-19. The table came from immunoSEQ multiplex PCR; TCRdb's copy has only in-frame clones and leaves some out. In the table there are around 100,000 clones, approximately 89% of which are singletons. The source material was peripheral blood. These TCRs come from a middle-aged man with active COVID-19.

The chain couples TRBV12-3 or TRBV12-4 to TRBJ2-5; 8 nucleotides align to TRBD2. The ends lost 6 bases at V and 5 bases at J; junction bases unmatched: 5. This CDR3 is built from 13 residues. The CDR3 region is CASRTGGYETQYF. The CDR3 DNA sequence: TGTGCCAGCAGGACGGGGGGGTATGAGACCCAGTACTTC.

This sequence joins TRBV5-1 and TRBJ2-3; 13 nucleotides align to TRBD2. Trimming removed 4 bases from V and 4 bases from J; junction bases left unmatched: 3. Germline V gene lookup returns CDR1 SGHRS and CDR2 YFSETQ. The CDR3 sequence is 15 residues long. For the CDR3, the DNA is TGCGCCAGCAGCCGGACTAGCGGGAGAGCAGATACGCAGTATTTT. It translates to CASSRTSGRADTQYF.

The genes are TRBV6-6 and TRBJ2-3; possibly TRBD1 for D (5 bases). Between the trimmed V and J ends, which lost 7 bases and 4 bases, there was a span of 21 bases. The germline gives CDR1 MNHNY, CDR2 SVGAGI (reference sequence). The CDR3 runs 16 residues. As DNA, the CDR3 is TGTGCCAGCACCTTACCCGAGGCAGGGCTGGCAGATACGCAGTATTTT. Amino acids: CASTLPEAGLADTQYF.